The TCR beta chain described here comes from a study of cytomegalovirus exposure and HLA in healthy donors. Looking at the study overall: A subsequent analysis stated that the approximately 110 validation repertoires were run on the same platform as the roughly 700 first-cohort repertoires.

V was cut by 2 bases and J by 5 bases, with 13 bases left in between. Germline V gene sequence: CDR1 SGHRS, CDR2 YFSETQ. This CDR3 region has 14 residues. The method was immunoSEQ multiplex PCR; TCRdb's version includes in-frame clones alone and lacks a portion of them. Of around 190,000 clones in the sample, 86% were seen once. A 120-subject validation cohort, separate from the approximately 670-subject first cohort, supplied the donors. In its sample, this clone was seen a few times. The source is a man aged 30 to 39 in good health and CMV-seropositive. The chain uses TRBV5-1 and TRBJ2-5; unclear D gene. Sequences were obtained from PBMCs. This CDR3 reads CASSLFADSETQYF. The CDR3 DNA reads TGCGCCAGCAGCTTATTTGCAGACTCGGAGACCCAGTACTTC.